This TCR beta chain was captured in a study of shared T cell receptors in the human thymus. V lost 0 bases and J 4 bases, leaving 19 bases between the germline ends. The CDR3 has 18 residues. Germline V CDR1 and CDR2: LGHNA, YNFKEQ. Using immunoSEQ multiplex PCR, the repertoire was profiled, and TCRdb retains in-frame clones only, with some absent. The sample includes over 350,000 clones, approximately 95% of them seen just once. The source of this sequence is a human donor. The sequencing input was thymocytes. The chain is built from TRBV4-2 and TRBJ1-3; D is ambiguous. The CDR3 DNA follows: TGTGCCAGCAGCCAAGATCGGGAGCCCCGGGGTTCAGGAAACACCATATATTTT. Its protein product is CASSQDREPRGSGNTIYF.